This entry lists 24 T cell receptor beta chains sequenced from one sample in a study of coeliac disease. Assay used: immunoSEQ multiplex PCR; TCRdb lists only in-frame clones, some missing. The data hold about 2,100 clones, with more than 55% observed a single time. The material sequenced was lamina propria lymphocytes from the gut. These TCRs come from a woman in her 50s with celiac disease on a gluten-free diet.

The chain couples TRBV18 to TRBJ1-2; 7 bases are a match to TRBD1. CDR1 is KGHSH and CDR2 is LQKENI in the germline V gene. V was clipped by 2 bases and J by 8 bases; unmatched bases: 8. The CDR3 is made up of 14 amino acids. The CDR3 protein is CASSPEQGIGGYTF. Here the CDR3 DNA reads TGTGCCAGCTCACCAGAACAGGGGATTGGGGGCTACACCTTC.

Only one count was recorded for this clone. The chain is built from TRBV7-9 and TRBJ1-2; D is undetermined. This CDR3 comprises 15 residues. V was cut by 0 bases and J by 2 bases, with 10 bases left in between. Germline CDR1 and CDR2: SEHNR and FQNEAQ (reference sequence). The CDR3 region is CASSLAGGLNYGYTF. As DNA, the CDR3 is TGTGCCAGCAGCTTAGCAGGTGGGCTAAACTATGGCTACACCTTC.

This clone was found a few times. The chain employs TRBV2 and TRBJ2-1; D call uncertain. There are 11 residues in the CDR3. The ends were cut back, 7 bases at V and 8 bases at J, with 9 bases in the middle. Germline lookup yields CDR1 SNHLY and CDR2 FYNNEI. CDR3 DNA sequence: TGTGCCAGCACCCCTGGCTATGAGCAGTTCTTC. It is translated as CASTPGYEQFF.

By its share, this clone is large. The CDR3 nucleotides are TGTGCCAGCAGTCCCCCTCTCGGGGATATGAACACTGAAGCTTTCTTT. It yields the protein CASSPPLGDMNTEAFF. The chain employs TRBV27 and TRBJ1-1; D is unclear. V gave up 5 bases and J gave up 0 bases, with 16 bases separating them. Germline V gene lookup returns CDR1 MNHEY and CDR2 SMNVEV (reference sequence). The CDR3 is 16 amino acids.

The J gene is TRBJ1-1, the V gene TRBV29-1; the match to TRBD1 covers 7 bases. This CDR3 region has 14 residues. Germline assignment: CDR1 SQVTM and CDR2 ANQGSEA. With 6 bases clipped from V and 2 bases from J, the junction kept 9 bases outside the gene matches. The CDR3 is CSVAGGQLNTEAFF. CDR3 sequence (DNA): TGCAGCGTCGCCGGGGGACAGCTAAACACTGAAGCTTTCTTT.

The V and J genes are TRBV28 and TRBJ2-7; possible D gene TRBD1, 5 bases. This CDR3 region has 11 residues. V was trimmed by 8 bases and J by 3 bases, leaving 8 bases between them. In germline, CDR1 is MDHEN, CDR2 SYDVKM. The CDR3 sequence is CASAGYYEQYF. The CDR3 DNA follows: TGTGCCAGCGCAGGGTACTACGAGCAGTACTTC.

The V and J genes are TRBV5-6 and TRBJ2-5; 10 bases fit TRBD1. Trimming cost V 2 bases and J 6 bases; bases outside gene matches: 10. The CDR3 has 16 amino acids. From germline, CDR1 is SGHDT and CDR2 YYEEEE. The CDR3 here is CASSFPPGQGYQTQYF. The CDR3 DNA follows: TGTGCCAGCAGCTTTCCTCCGGGACAGGGGTACCAGACCCAGTACTTC.

CDR3 region: CASSFGTAAKNIQYF. The DNA for the CDR3 is TGTGCCAGCAGTTTTGGGACAGCGGCCAAAAACATTCAGTACTTC. V usage is TRBV6-1 and J usage is TRBJ2-4; 7 bases are a match to TRBD1. After removal of 5 bases from V and 1 base from J, the junction contained 5 bases not matched to a gene. CDR1 is MNHNS, CDR2 SASEGT, per germline. The CDR3 has 15 residues.

The chain has TRBV9 and TRBJ1-4; unclear D gene. The germline gives CDR1 SGDLS, CDR2 YYNGEE. V lost 0 bases and J lost 5, with 8 bases in between. The CDR3 loop spans 14 amino acids. DNA for the CDR3: TGTGCCAGCAGCGTAGGAGGTGGGAATGAAAAACTGTTTTTT. This translates into CASSVGGGNEKLFF.

The rearrangement uses TRBV11-3 and TRBJ2-1; 8 nucleotides match TRBD2. Germline V lookup: CDR1 SGHNT, CDR2 YENEEA. V trimming: 5 bases; J trimming: 0 bases; junction bases outside the gene matches: 6. The CDR3 length is 16 residues. CDR3 sequence (DNA): TGTGCCAGCAGCGTCAGCGGGGGCCTCTCCTACAATGAGCAGTTCTTC. Protein sequence: CASSVSGGLSYNEQFF.

V usage is TRBV2 and J usage is TRBJ1-5; D possibly corresponds to TRBD1 (5 bases). Germline V CDR1 and CDR2: SNHLY, FYNNEI. V lost 6 bases and J lost 4, with 13 bases in between. This CDR3 spans 14 amino acids. The CDR3 spells CASSATVGNQPQHF. The CDR3 DNA reads TGTGCCAGCAGCGCGACAGTGGGGAATCAGCCCCAGCATTTT.

The CDR3 nucleotides are TGTGCCAGCAGGCCAACAGGAGCCACTGAAGCTTTCTTT. Protein sequence: CASRPTGATEAFF. The chain links TRBV7-9 to TRBJ1-1, with D tentatively TRBD1 (5 bases). V lost 6 bases to trimming and J lost 4 bases, with 12 bases between them. Germline assignment: CDR1 SEHNR and CDR2 FQNEAQ (reference sequence). CDR3 length: 13 amino acids.

The V call is TRBV13, the J call TRBJ2-7, with 10 positions matching TRBD1. The V gene end was trimmed by 3 bases and the J gene end by 5 bases; junction bases not matched to a gene: 7. Germline assignment: CDR1 PRHDT and CDR2 FYEKMQ (reference sequence). The CDR3 totals 15 residues. CDR3 in amino acids: CASSLRGTGAHEQYF. The CDR3 DNA reads TGTGCCAGCAGCTTGAGAGGGACAGGGGCCCACGAGCAGTACTTC.

The chain is built from TRBV18 and TRBJ2-5, with D tentatively TRBD1 (5 bases). Germline assignment: CDR1 KGHSH and CDR2 LQKENI. The CDR3 spans 14 residues. Trimming removed 0 bases at V and 5 bases at J, with 10 bases between. CDR3 protein: CASSPPTNRETQYF. CDR3 nucleotides: TGTGCCAGCTCACCACCGACCAACAGGGAGACCCAGTACTTC.

The V gene is TRBV10-1, the J gene TRBJ2-7; D not certain. In germline, CDR1 is WNHNN, CDR2 SYGVQD (reference sequence). The germline V and J ends were trimmed by 5 bases and 6 bases, with 20 bases remaining between them. CDR3 length: 15 residues. CDR3 loop: CASSLYPNGASEQYF. The CDR3 nucleotides read TGCGCCAGCAGTTTGTACCCTAACGGTGCGTCCGAGCAGTACTTC.

This clone appeared a few times. The chain employs TRBV2 and TRBJ2-1; TRBD1 is a possible D gene (6 bases). Germline CDR1 reads SNHLY; CDR2 reads FYNNEI. V lost 4 bases, J lost 6 bases, and 13 bases lay in between. The CDR3 has 14 amino acids. This CDR3 reads CASSVRTASNEQFF. Here the CDR3 DNA reads TGTGCCAGCAGTGTAAGGACAGCGAGCAATGAGCAGTTCTTC.

This rearrangement joins TRBV13 to TRBJ1-4; TRBD1 is a possible D gene (6 bases). Deletions cut 4 bases from V and 8 bases from J, with 20 bases between. This CDR3 has 16 residues. From germline, CDR1 is PRHDT and CDR2 FYEKMQ (reference sequence). The CDR3 region is CASSSTGQTIPEKLFF. The CDR3 DNA sequence: TGTGCCAGCAGCTCAACGGGACAAACGATTCCGGAAAAACTGTTTTTT.

This clone was seen more than once but under ten times. This chain joins TRBV6-6 and TRBJ1-5, with D unclear. The V end lost 6 bases, the J end lost 0 bases, and 15 bases lay between the germline ends. CDR1 is MNHNY, CDR2 SVGAGI, per germline (reference sequence). The CDR3 covers 16 residues. CDR3 residues: CASRPRSAASNQPQHF. CDR3 DNA sequence: TGTGCCAGCAGACCAAGGTCCGCGGCTAGCAATCAGCCCCAGCATTTT.

The V and J genes are TRBV6-5 and TRBJ2-7, with 8 bases matching TRBD1. This CDR3 comprises 16 residues. With 0 bases clipped from V and 5 bases from J, the junction kept 9 bases outside the gene matches. The germline CDR1 and CDR2 sequences are MNHEY and SVGAGI. CDR3 loop: CASSYSRQGSSNEQYF. CDR3 in DNA: TGTGCCAGCAGTTACTCGCGACAGGGGTCATCAAACGAGCAGTACTTC.

The V gene is TRBV28, the J gene TRBJ2-1, with 11 bases identical to TRBD2. Germline V gene sequence: CDR1 MDHEN, CDR2 SYDVKM. Losses at the gene ends were 6 bases for V and 3 bases for J; bases not matched to a gene: 7. This CDR3 has 16 amino acids. In DNA form, the CDR3 reads TGTGCCAGCAGCATTAGCGGGGGGGCTCACTACAATGAGCAGTTCTTC. The encoded protein is CASSISGGAHYNEQFF.

This sequence joins TRBV5-1 and TRBJ2-6; D remains ambiguous. The V gene lost 7 bases and the J gene lost 0 bases, with 8 bases spanning the gap. Germline-derived CDR1 and CDR2 are SGHRS and YFSETQ. The CDR3 has 14 residues. CDR3 nucleotide sequence: TGCGCCAGCCGAGACTCCTCTGGGGCCAACGTCCTGACTTTC. This gives the protein CASRDSSGANVLTF.

The chain has TRBV2 and TRBJ2-2, with a possible D match to TRBD2 (6 bases). The CDR3 contains 16 residues. The V end was cut by 7 bases, the J end by 0 bases, with 15 bases between. The V gene's germline CDR1 is SNHLY and CDR2 FYNNEI. CDR3 amino acids: CASKPRDFANTGELFF. CDR3 nucleotide sequence: TGTGCCAGCAAGCCCAGGGACTTCGCGAACACCGGGGAGCTGTTTTTT.

The rearrangement uses TRBV7-9 and TRBJ1-3; D uncertain. The CDR3 extends over 15 amino acids. Deletions cut 1 base from V and 0 bases from J, with 7 bases between. The V gene's germline CDR1 is SEHNR and CDR2 FQNEAQ (reference sequence). This chain's CDR3 is CASSLESGSGNTIYF. CDR3 nucleotide sequence: TGTGCCAGCAGCTTAGAGTCGGGCTCTGGAAACACCATATATTTT.

This clone was seen more than once but under ten times. The chain recombines TRBV6-5 with TRBJ2-2; a weak D match, TRBD2 (7 bases). The CDR3 is 16 amino acids. Germline CDR1 MNHEY, CDR2 SVGAGI. The V end was cut by 0 bases, the J end by 3 bases, with 11 bases between. CDR3 loop: CASSYSKGGDTGELFF. CDR3 nucleotides: TGTGCCAGCAGTTACTCGAAGGGGGGGGACACCGGGGAGCTGTTTTTT.